These 21 T cell receptor beta chains originate from one sample sequenced in a study of response to subunit inactivated influenza vaccine. Each CDR3 protein is one row after TCRdb ran MiXCR on the RT-PCR reads. Here the sample spans about 570,000 distinct CDR3 sequences, over 9.5% being singletons. Source: PBMCs from blood, taken on the day of vaccination. These receptors were taken from a man in his fifties or sixties who received an inactivated influenza vaccine.

A note on this clonotype: The CDR3 does not close with the conserved phenylalanine or tryptophan, likely indicating a read error. The chain employs TRBV4-1 and TRBJ1-5; D remains ambiguous. The germline gives CDR1 MGHRA, CDR2 YSYEKL. There are 16 residues in the CDR3. V was pared by 3 bases and J by 0 bases, with 12 bases between. DNA for the CDR3: TGCGCCAGCAGCCATCGGACGAGTAATAGCAATCAGCCCCAGCATTCT. Protein sequence: CASSHRTSNSNQPQHS.

In its sample, this clonotype was seen a few times. J is TRBJ2-7 and V is TRBV15, with 10 bases lining up with TRBD1. Germline loops: CDR1 LNHNV, CDR2 YYDKDF (reference sequence). The ends lost 0 bases at V and 4 bases at J; junction bases unmatched: 6. The CDR3 runs to 16 residues. CDR3 in amino acids: CATSRDYPGQGYEQYF. The CDR3 DNA follows: TGTGCCACCAGCAGAGATTACCCGGGACAGGGGTACGAGCAGTACTTC.

The chain uses TRBV20-1 and TRBJ2-1; TRBD2 matches 7 bases. CDR1 is DFQATT, CDR2 SNEGSKA, per germline (reference sequence). This CDR3 has 17 residues. The J segment lost 0 bases and the V segment lost 6 bases, leaving 14 bases of the junction unmatched. The CDR3: CSAPQAGVPSSYNEQFF. Written as DNA, the CDR3 is TGCAGTGCCCCCCAGGCGGGGGTCCCGAGCTCCTACAATGAGCAGTTCTTC.

The chain employs TRBV7-9 and TRBJ1-2; tentative D call: TRBD1 (5 bases). Trimming shortened V by 1 base and J by 6 bases, and 9 bases separated the two germline ends. The length of the CDR3 is 13 residues. Looked up from germline, CDR1 is SEHNR and CDR2 is FQNEAQ (reference sequence). The CDR3 loop is CASSLGSGNGYTF. CDR3 coding DNA: TGTGCCAGCAGCTTAGGGTCAGGGAATGGCTACACCTTC.

This chain links TRBV6-1 with TRBJ1-1; D gene ambiguous. The CDR3 loop spans 14 amino acids. V shed 8 bases and J shed 4 bases, with 17 bases lying between them. Germline V lookup: CDR1 MNHNS, CDR2 SASEGT. The chain's CDR3 is CASEARDAGTEAFF. The CDR3 bases are TGTGCCAGCGAGGCCCGGGATGCGGGCACTGAAGCTTTCTTT.

The rearrangement uses TRBV28 and TRBJ2-7; D is possibly TRBD1 (6 bases). Germline V CDR1 and CDR2: MDHEN, SYDVKM. This CDR3 comprises 16 residues. V was cut by 6 bases and J by 0 bases, with 18 bases left in between. CDR3 DNA sequence: TGTGCCAGCAGGAACAACGGCGCAGGGGTCTCCTACGAGCAGTACTTC. Its protein product is CASRNNGAGVSYEQYF.

This clonotype appeared many times. The J gene is TRBJ2-5, the V gene TRBV12-3 or TRBV12-4; tentatively, D is TRBD1 or TRBD2 (5 bases each). The CDR3 contains 14 residues. The V gene lost 6 bases and the J gene lost 4 bases, with 15 bases spanning the gap. The CDR3 loop reads CASRGSWGRETQYF. CDR3 nucleotide sequence: TGTGCCAGCAGGGGGTCCTGGGGGAGAGAGACCCAGTACTTC.

This rearrangement joins TRBV19 to TRBJ2-2; unclear D gene. The CDR3 runs to 13 residues. Trimming shortened V by 9 bases and J by 0 bases, and 8 bases separated the two germline ends. Germline lookup yields CDR1 LNHDA and CDR2 SQIVND (reference sequence). Here the CDR3 DNA reads TGTGCCAGCCCAGGACCGAACACCGGGGAGCTGTTTTTT. Residues: CASPGPNTGELFF.

This clonotype was seen a handful of times. V gene TRBV12-3 or TRBV12-4 combines with J gene TRBJ2-7, with unresolved D. CDR3 length: 13 amino acids. Trimming removed 4 bases from V and 4 bases from J, with 11 bases in between. For the CDR3, the DNA is TGTGCCAGCAGTTCGGATCCGAATTACGAGCAGTACTTC. This translates into CASSSDPNYEQYF.

This clonotype was recorded many times. The genes are TRBV20-1 and TRBJ2-5; D perhaps matches TRBD1 (6 bases). The germline V and J ends were trimmed by 6 bases and 4 bases, with 18 bases remaining between them. The CDR3 totals 14 residues. CDR1 and CDR2 (germline): DFQATT, SNEGSKA (reference sequence). CDR3 amino acids: CSANPLLGAETQYF. The CDR3 DNA sequence: TGCAGTGCGAACCCACTCCTGGGGGCAGAGACCCAGTACTTC.

This clonotype was found a few times. The rearrangement links TRBV3-1 to TRBJ2-5; 9 bases line up with TRBD2. V trimming: 0 bases; J trimming: 6 bases; junction bases outside the gene matches: 5. CDR1 is LGHDT and CDR2 is YNNKEL in the germline V gene (reference sequence). This CDR3 spans 15 amino acids. The CDR3 nucleotides are TGTGCCAGCAGCCAAGATCCTAGCGGGGCCCAGACCCAGTACTTC. This translates into CASSQDPSGAQTQYF.

The chain joins TRBV18 to TRBJ2-5, with D possibly matching TRBD2 (6 bases). The CDR3 runs 11 residues. Between the trimmed V and J ends, which lost 3 bases and 8 bases, there was a span of 7 bases. Germline V gene lookup returns CDR1 KGHSH and CDR2 LQKENI. CDR3 bases: TGTGCCAGCTCACCGGAGGGTACCCAGTACTTC. Translating it yields CASSPEGTQYF.

The rearrangement uses TRBV18 and TRBJ1-2, with D perhaps matching TRBD1 (6 bases). This CDR3 is 13 amino acids long. Trimming removed 3 bases from V and 4 bases from J, with 9 bases in between. Germline V gives CDR1 KGHSH, CDR2 LQKENI. The CDR3 sequence is CASSPDSSYGYTF. The DNA for the CDR3 is TGTGCCAGCTCACCGGACAGCAGCTATGGCTACACCTTC.

This clonotype showed up just a few times. The genes are TRBV6-2 or TRBV6-3 and TRBJ1-5; D is unclear. There are 15 residues in the CDR3. V lost 6 bases and J 1 base, leaving 13 bases between the germline ends. CDR1 and CDR2 from the germline V gene are MNHEY and SVGEGT. The CDR3, as DNA: TGTGCCAGCAGGGAACCGACGGGAAGCAATCAGCCCCAGCATTTT. Translating gives CASREPTGSNQPQHF.

This clonotype turned up a few times. The chain recombines TRBV9 with TRBJ2-2, with a weak D call TRBD2 (6 bases). CDR3 length: 15 amino acids. In germline, CDR1 is SGDLS, CDR2 YYNGEE. V gave up 4 bases and J gave up 0 bases, with 10 bases separating them. This chain's CDR3 is CASSWGGANTGELFF. CDR3 coding DNA: TGTGCCAGCAGCTGGGGCGGGGCGAACACCGGGGAGCTGTTTTTT.

J is TRBJ2-1 and V is TRBV5-1; TRBD2 agrees at 7 bases. This CDR3 region has 16 residues. Looked up from germline, CDR1 is SGHRS and CDR2 is YFSETQ. Trimming took 0 bases from V and 0 from J; bases not matched to a gene: 3. The chain's CDR3 is CASSLGAGPSYNEQFF. CDR3 nucleotides: TGCGCCAGCAGCTTGGGAGCGGGGCCCTCCTACAATGAGCAGTTCTTC.

This clonotype appeared many times. The chain is built from TRBV5-1 and TRBJ2-5; no reliable D call. CDR3 length equals 15 residues. V was trimmed by 3 bases and J by 1 base, leaving 13 bases between them. CDR1 and CDR2 from the germline V gene are SGHRS and YFSETQ. This CDR3 is CASSWRLGTQETQYF. In DNA, the CDR3 is TGCGCCAGCAGCTGGAGACTCGGAACCCAAGAGACCCAGTACTTC.

This clonotype was counted between two and nine times. This chain joins TRBV30 and TRBJ2-1; 16 nucleotides line up with TRBD2. This CDR3 comprises 16 residues. Germline CDR1 GTSNPN, CDR2 SVGIG (reference sequence). The trim removed 6 bases at V and 3 bases at J, leaving 5 bases unmatched. The CDR3 spells CACGTSGGADYNEQFF. CDR3 bases: TGTGCCTGTGGGACTAGCGGGGGGGCCGACTACAATGAGCAGTTCTTC.

The V gene is TRBV11-1, the J gene TRBJ2-1; a possible D gene is TRBD2 (7 bases). Trimming cost V 2 bases and J 3 bases, with 14 bases left between them. The CDR3 has 16 amino acids. In germline, CDR1 is SGHAT, CDR2 FQDESV (reference sequence). CDR3 nucleotide sequence: TGTGCCAGCAGCTTAACTGAGGGGGGGTTCTACAATGAGCAGTTCTTC. Translation gives CASSLTEGGFYNEQFF.

V and J are TRBV3-1 and TRBJ2-7; TRBD2 matches 7 bases. With 10 bases clipped from V and 2 bases from J, the junction kept 17 bases outside the gene matches. Germline V gene lookup returns CDR1 LGHDT and CDR2 YNNKEL (reference sequence). The CDR3 runs 16 residues. The DNA of the CDR3 is TGTGCCACCTCCCGGGTGGCGGGAGAAGGCCCCTACGAGCAGTACTTC. Translated: CATSRVAGEGPYEQYF.

V usage is TRBV4-3 and J usage is TRBJ2-7; 7 bases line up with TRBD2. CDR3 length: 15 residues. Germline values: CDR1 LGHNA, CDR2 YSLEER. V was clipped by 1 base and J by 2 bases; unmatched bases: 5. This CDR3 is CASSQGLAEAYEQYF. CDR3 sequence (DNA): TGCGCCAGCAGCCAAGGGCTAGCGGAGGCCTACGAGCAGTACTTC.